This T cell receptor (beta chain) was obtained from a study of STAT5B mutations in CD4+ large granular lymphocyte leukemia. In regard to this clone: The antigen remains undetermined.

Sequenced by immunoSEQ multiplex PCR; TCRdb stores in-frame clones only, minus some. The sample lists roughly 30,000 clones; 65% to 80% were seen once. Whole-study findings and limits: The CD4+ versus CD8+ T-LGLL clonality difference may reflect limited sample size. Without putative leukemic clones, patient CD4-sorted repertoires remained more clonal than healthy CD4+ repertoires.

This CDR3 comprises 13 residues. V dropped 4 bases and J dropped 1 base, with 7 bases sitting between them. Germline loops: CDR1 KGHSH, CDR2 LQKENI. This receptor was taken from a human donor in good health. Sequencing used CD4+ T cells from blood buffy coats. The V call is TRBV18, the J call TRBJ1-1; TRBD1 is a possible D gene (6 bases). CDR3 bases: TGTGCCAGCTCACGGGGGGCGAACACTGAAGCTTTCTTT. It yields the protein CASSRGANTEAFF.